The sequence of this TCR beta chain was determined in a study of CD8+CD57+ T cells in acquired aplastic anemia. The overall study: CD4+ and CD8+ cells, once sorted, gave DNA averaging roughly 3 ug. Study-level results: Researchers reported that CD8+ Simpson's diversity was not significantly different in patients versus controls. Patients and controls shared some 30 CD8+ CDR3 sequences, highly expressed in patients.

Researchers used genomic DNA as the template to profile TCR beta VDJ and CDR3. MiXCR was run by TCRdb on the reads, yielding one entry per CDR3 protein. The sample contains more than 250,000 distinct CDR3 sequences, roughly three fifths of which appear only once. Comment on this clonotype: Its antigen is as yet unknown.

This receptor was identified in a human donor with severe aplastic anemia or a healthy control (not recorded which). The specimen sequenced was sorted CD4+, CD8+, or CD8+CD57+ T cells (not recorded which) from PBMCs.

This chain's CDR3 is CASKRTGQVADTQYF. Here the CDR3 DNA reads TGTGCCAGCAAGAGGACGGGACAGGTCGCAGATACGCAGTATTTT. This chain uses TRBV28 with TRBJ2-3; TRBD1 agrees at 8 bases. The CDR3 is 15 residues long. V was pared by 7 bases and J by 4 bases, with 10 bases of the junction left unmatched. From germline, CDR1 is MDHEN and CDR2 SYDVKM.